Presented here are 21 T cell receptor beta chains from one specimen sequenced in a study of post-analysis software for immune sequencing data. Study-wide results and limits: A few TRBV segments, TRBV5-6, TRBV5-1 and TRBV20-1 among them, were found more frequent in patients than controls.

Unique-molecular-identifier-tagged TCR beta cDNA libraries were used. TCRdb re-analysed the PCR reads in MiXCR, keeping a single row per CDR3 protein. The data hold hundreds of thousands of distinct CDR3 sequences, with 45% observed a single time. These TCRs are of unknown antigen specificity. Sequenced material: blood. The origin of the receptors is a girl between 5 and 17 years old with multiple sclerosis.

V gene TRBV7-8 combines with J gene TRBJ1-5; TRBD1 is a possible D gene (5 bases). Trimming pared 1 base from V and 6 bases from J, leaving 13 bases between. Germline V gene lookup returns CDR1 SGHVS and CDR2 FQNEAQ. The length of the CDR3 is 15 residues. The DNA for the CDR3 is TGTGCCAGCAGCTTAGGGGGGTCTTTAGGTCAGCCCCAGCATTTT. Encoded protein: CASSLGGSLGQPQHF.

This clonotype appeared a few times. This chain uses TRBV12-3 or TRBV12-4 with TRBJ2-4; the D is unclear. V shed 3 bases and J shed 0 bases, with 9 bases lying between them. This CDR3 region has 15 residues. CDR3 DNA: TGTGCCAGCAGTTTCAAAAACCTAGCCAAAAACATTCAGTACTTC. Amino acid sequence: CASSFKNLAKNIQYF.

The genes are TRBV4-1 and TRBJ2-5; tentatively, D is TRBD1 (5 bases). The DNA matches TRBJ2-7 better at its end, which makes the J call doubtful. The germline V gene has CDR1 MGHRA and CDR2 YSYEKL. The CDR3 runs 14 residues. The CDR3 protein is CASSQDTRAYEQYF. In DNA, the CDR3 is TGCGCCAGCAGCCAAGATACCAGGGCATACGAGCAGTACTTC.

As to this clonotype: No conserved phenylalanine or tryptophan is present at the end of the CDR3, so a read error is the likely explanation. This rearrangement joins TRBV7-2 to TRBJ2-3; no clear D gene. The CDR3 is 14 amino acids. V lost 3 bases, J lost 5 bases, and 12 bases lay in between. From germline, CDR1 is SGHTA and CDR2 FQGNSA. In DNA, the CDR3 is TGTGCCAGCAGCTTCCCCCCCGAGCGAGATACGCAGTATTTG. Translation: CASSFPPERDTQYL.

This clonotype was found many times. The chain links TRBV29-1 to TRBJ2-5; possibly TRBD1 or TRBD2 for D (5 bases each). CDR3 length: 12 residues. The germline V gene has CDR1 SQVTM and CDR2 ANQGSEA. CDR3 DNA: TGCAGGGGACGGATAGAGACGGAGACCCAGTACTTC. Translating gives CRGRIETETQYF.

The chain has TRBV7-3 and TRBJ2-1; 14 nucleotides match TRBD2. The CDR3 runs to 16 residues. Trimming took 4 bases from V and 8 from J; bases not matched to a gene: 7. CDR1 and CDR2 (germline): SGHTA, FQGTGA. The CDR3 loop is CASSSLGLAGVDEQFF. The CDR3 nucleotides are TGTGCCAGCAGCTCCCTGGGACTAGCGGGAGTCGATGAGCAGTTCTTC.

This clonotype was observed a single time. At one end the junction does not follow the germline gene, possibly because of a read error. The chain couples TRBV7-2 to TRBJ2-3, with D unresolved. This CDR3 has 15 amino acids. Germline V gene sequence: CDR1 SGHTA, CDR2 FQGNSA. The CDR3 reads CVSSPRFYRADTQYF. CDR3 bases: TGTGTCAGCAGCCCACGATTCTATAGGGCAGATACGCAGTATTTT.

The chain links TRBV10-3 to TRBJ2-1; 8 nucleotides agree with TRBD2. The trim removed 10 bases at V and 5 bases at J, leaving 7 bases unmatched. The V gene's germline CDR1 is ENHRY and CDR2 SYGVKD. The CDR3 spans 13 residues. The CDR3 coding sequence is TGTGCCACCGCGGGAGGACATGACAATGAGCAGTTCTTC. Protein product: CATAGGHDNEQFF.

This chain uses TRBV29-1 with TRBJ2-7; 8 bases are a match to TRBD1. V shed 7 bases, J shed 0 bases, and the junction held 2 bases outside the gene matches. Germline-derived CDR1 and CDR2 are SQVTM and ANQGSEA. CDR3 length equals 12 residues. The CDR3 coding sequence is TGCAGCGCACAGGGGGGCTCCTACGAGCAGTACTTC. This sequence encodes CSAQGGSYEQYF.

This rearrangement joins TRBV7-6 to TRBJ2-7, with TRBD2 matching 10 bases. This CDR3 contains 18 residues. Germline V gives CDR1 SGHVS, CDR2 FNYEAQ. The trim removed 4 bases at V and 1 base at J, leaving 13 bases unmatched. CDR3 residues: CASSSSGASGRESYEQYF. The CDR3 bases are TGTGCCAGCAGCTCCTCGGGGGCTAGCGGGAGAGAATCCTACGAGCAGTACTTC.

The J gene is TRBJ2-1, the V gene TRBV27; D might be TRBD2 (6 bases). The CDR3 spans 15 residues. Germline CDR1 reads MNHEY; CDR2 reads SMNVEV (reference sequence). With 4 bases removed from V and 0 bases from J, the gap between germline ends came to 10 bases. The CDR3 DNA is TGTGCCAGCAGTTCAGACGGGAGCTCCTACAATGAGCAGTTCTTC. This translates into CASSSDGSSYNEQFF.

This clonotype was seen a handful of times. This rearrangement joins TRBV2 to TRBJ2-5; 9 bases are shared with TRBD1. Germline lookup yields CDR1 SNHLY and CDR2 FYNNEI. V lost 8 bases, J lost 13 bases, and 11 bases stayed unmatched. The CDR3 covers 12 residues. The DNA for the CDR3 is TGTGCCAGCTTTATCACCGGGACAGGGAGGTACTTC. Encoded protein: CASFITGTGRYF.

J is TRBJ2-7 and V is TRBV9; the match to TRBD2 covers 11 bases. Germline CDR1 and CDR2: SGDLS and YYNGEE. Losses at the gene ends were 3 bases for V and 3 bases for J; bases not matched to a gene: 11. The CDR3 consists of 17 residues. CDR3 DNA sequence: TGTGCCAGCAGCGAACCGAGGGAGGGGACTAGCGGCTACGAGCAGTACTTC. Its protein is CASSEPREGTSGYEQYF.

This chain connects TRBV12-3 or TRBV12-4 to TRBJ2-7, with D maybe TRBD1 (6 bases). This CDR3 has 15 residues. Trimming removed 3 bases at V and 3 bases at J, with 15 bases between. Here the CDR3 DNA reads TGTGCCAGCAGTTTCGAACAGGGACCCTACTACGAGCAGTACTTC. This translates into CASSFEQGPYYEQYF.

This clonotype was observed a few times. The chain carries TRBV7-9 and TRBJ2-4, with 9 bases fitting TRBD1. The assigned J gene may be wrong: the sequence end matches TRBJ2-7 better. The CDR3 runs 15 residues. Germline values: CDR1 SEHNR, CDR2 FQNEAQ (reference sequence). CDR3 coding DNA: TGTGCCAGCAGCTCCTCGGACAGGGGATTCTACGAGCAGTACTTC. Its protein is CASSSSDRGFYEQYF.

V gene TRBV6-5 combines with J gene TRBJ2-1; 9 bases are a match to TRBD2. Germline assignment: CDR1 MNHEY and CDR2 SVGAGI. After removal of 6 bases from V and 1 base from J, the junction contained 4 bases not matched to a gene. This CDR3 is 15 amino acids long. The CDR3 reads CASRITSGSYNEQFF. CDR3 in DNA: TGTGCCAGCAGGATTACTAGCGGGTCCTACAATGAGCAGTTCTTC.

The V gene is TRBV20-1, the J gene TRBJ1-5, with 11 bases fitting TRBD1. V shed 6 bases and J 7 bases; nucleotides not matched to a gene: 2. This CDR3 region has 12 residues. Germline loops: CDR1 DFQATT, CDR2 SNEGSKA (reference sequence). This CDR3 reads CSAGDRGQPQHF. The CDR3 bases are TGCAGTGCAGGGGACAGGGGGCAGCCCCAGCATTTT.

This clonotype was observed a handful of times. The J gene is TRBJ2-3, the V gene TRBV28, with no clear D. V was shortened by 6 bases and J by 0 bases, with 16 bases between the two germline ends. Germline V gives CDR1 MDHEN, CDR2 SYDVKM. This CDR3 region has 16 residues. CDR3 in amino acids: CASSTKGFTSTDTQYF. The CDR3, as DNA: TGTGCCAGCAGCACGAAGGGATTCACTAGCACAGATACGCAGTATTTT.

V usage is TRBV12-3 or TRBV12-4 and J usage is TRBJ2-3; D may be TRBD1 or TRBD2 (6 bases each). The CDR3 runs 15 residues. The V and J ends lost 5 bases and 2 bases respectively, with 14 bases between them. The DNA for the CDR3 is TGTGCCAGCAGTAACCAAGGGGGGTTCACAGATACGCAGTATTTT. Translation gives CASSNQGGFTDTQYF.

This chain joins TRBV20-1 and TRBJ1-1; D might be TRBD1 (5 bases). Trimming took off 7 bases at V and 1 base at J, with 13 bases between the two ends. Germline V CDR1 and CDR2: DFQATT, SNEGSKA (reference sequence). The CDR3 has 13 residues. The CDR3 here is CSVSREANTEAFF. CDR3 sequence (DNA): TGCAGTGTCTCCAGGGAGGCGAACACTGAAGCTTTCTTT.

This sequence joins TRBV28 and TRBJ2-6; D gene uncertain. The germline V and J ends were trimmed by 7 bases and 0 bases, with 16 bases remaining between them. Germline lookup yields CDR1 MDHEN and CDR2 SYDVKM. CDR3 length equals 17 residues. CDR3 amino acids: CASTLGRSLSGANVLTF. In DNA form, the CDR3 reads TGTGCCAGCACCCTAGGCAGGTCCCTCTCTGGGGCCAACGTCCTGACTTTC.